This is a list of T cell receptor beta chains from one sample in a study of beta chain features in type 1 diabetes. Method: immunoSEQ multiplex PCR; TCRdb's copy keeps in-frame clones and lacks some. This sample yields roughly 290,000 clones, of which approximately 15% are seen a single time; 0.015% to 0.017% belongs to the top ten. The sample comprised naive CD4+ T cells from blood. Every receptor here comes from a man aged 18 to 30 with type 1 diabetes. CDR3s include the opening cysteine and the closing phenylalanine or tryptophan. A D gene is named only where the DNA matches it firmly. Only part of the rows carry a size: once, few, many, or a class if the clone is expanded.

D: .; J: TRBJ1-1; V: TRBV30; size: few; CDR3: CAWSFSWTIAEAFF; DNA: TGTGCCTGGAGTTTCAGCTGGACTATCGCTGAAGCTTTCTTT
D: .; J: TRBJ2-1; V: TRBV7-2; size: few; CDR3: CASSFIARNEQFF; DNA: TGTGCCAGCAGCTTTATCGCGCGCAATGAGCAGTTCTTC
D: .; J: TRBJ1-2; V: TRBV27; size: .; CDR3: CASSLSIGLGDNYGYTF; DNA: TGTGCCAGCAGTTTATCGATAGGACTAGGGGACAACTATGGCTACACCTTC
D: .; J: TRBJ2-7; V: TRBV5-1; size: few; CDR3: CASSLASQDLSYEQYF; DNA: TGCGCCAGCAGCTTGGCCTCCCAGGATCTATCCTACGAGCAGTACTTC
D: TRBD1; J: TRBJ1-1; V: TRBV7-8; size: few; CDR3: CASSRTRQGNTEAFF; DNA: TGTGCCAGCAGCCGCACCCGACAGGGGAACACTGAAGCTTTCTTT
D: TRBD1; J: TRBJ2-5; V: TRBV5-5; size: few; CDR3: CASSRVTGGETQYF; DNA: TGTGCCAGCAGCCGCGTGACAGGGGGAGAGACCCAGTACTTC
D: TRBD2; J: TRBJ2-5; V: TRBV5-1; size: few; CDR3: CASSELAGGFGETQYF; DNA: TGCGCCAGCAGCGAACTAGCGGGAGGGTTTGGCGAGACCCAGTACTTC
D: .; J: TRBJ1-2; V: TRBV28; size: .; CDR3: CASLSNRVDGYTF; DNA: TGTGCCAGCCTTTCTAACAGGGTCGATGGCTACACCTTC
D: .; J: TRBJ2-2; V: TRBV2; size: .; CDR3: CASSENPRGELFF; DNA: TGTGCCAGCAGTGAAAATCCTCGCGGGGAGCTGTTTTTT
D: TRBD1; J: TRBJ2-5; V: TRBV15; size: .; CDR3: CATSRSRQGEETQYF; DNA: TGTGCCACCAGCAGATCTCGACAGGGGGAAGAGACCCAGTACTTC
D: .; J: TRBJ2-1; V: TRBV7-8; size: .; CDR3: CASSPRPPGLTTHEQFF; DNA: TGTGCCAGCAGCCCCCGTCCTCCGGGACTTACTACTCATGAGCAGTTCTTC
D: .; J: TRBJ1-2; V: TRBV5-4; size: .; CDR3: CASSLRGSGYTF; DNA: TGTGCCAGCAGCTTGCGGGGGTCCGGCTACACCTTC
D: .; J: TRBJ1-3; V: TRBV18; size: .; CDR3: CASSPGTPNTIYF; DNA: TGTGCCAGCTCGCCCGGGACACCAAACACCATATATTTT
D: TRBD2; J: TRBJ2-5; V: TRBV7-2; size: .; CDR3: CASSLGTSGGGQETQYF; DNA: TGTGCCAGCAGCTTAGGGACTAGCGGGGGGGGACAAGAGACCCAGTACTTC
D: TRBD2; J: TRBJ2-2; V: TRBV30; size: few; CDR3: CACLAGDTGELFF; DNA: TGTGCCTGTCTAGCGGGCGACACCGGGGAGCTGTTTTTT